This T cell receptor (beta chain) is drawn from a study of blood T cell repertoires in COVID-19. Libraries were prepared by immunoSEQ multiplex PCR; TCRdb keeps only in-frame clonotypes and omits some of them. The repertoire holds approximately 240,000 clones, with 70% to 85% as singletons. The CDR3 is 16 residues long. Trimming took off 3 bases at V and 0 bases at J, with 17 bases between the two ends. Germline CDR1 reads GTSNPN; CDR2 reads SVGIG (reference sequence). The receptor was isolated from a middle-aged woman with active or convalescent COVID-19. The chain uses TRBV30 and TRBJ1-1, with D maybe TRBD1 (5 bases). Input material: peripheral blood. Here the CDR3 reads CAWSDTGRTLNTEAFF. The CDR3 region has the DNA TGTGCCTGGAGCGATACAGGTAGGACCTTGAACACTGAAGCTTTCTTT.